This TCR beta chain came from a study of cytomegalovirus exposure and HLA in healthy donors (dated by TCRdb to between 2016 and 2019). Study-wide context: According to an earlier analysis of a few hundred of the donors, about 179 million T cells yielded 100 million or so unique TCR beta sequences and 276 Gb of sequence data. About 5 DR-DQ haplotypes were handled as single units for association and clustering, since linkage in the cohort was strong. Along with the approximately 600-subject first cohort, a separate validation cohort of over 90 different subjects was used. In the later analysis, no new phenotypic data were used to find candidate immune exposures; instead, reliance was placed on TCR beta sequences and their occurrence across donors. Donor age, sex, ethnicity and CMV serostatus were compiled alongside the repertoire data. The number of donors typed differed by locus, with about 629-640 for A, B, C, DRB1 and DQB1, around 560 for DQA1, about 610 for DPA1, and some 470 for DPB1. The study was designed to test whether signatures of past pathogen exposure could be identified by cataloging public T cell receptors. Every repertoire in the discovery cohort had been generated on one and the same sequencing platform. Roughly 290 gigabases of sequencing data and 75 million to 85 million unique TCR sequences made up an early release that covered under 750 HLA-typed donors. In a later genetic analysis, genome-wide SNP genotypes for about three fifths of the roughly 670 donors were used, and that subset was treated as a discovery cohort. The genetic ancestry cluster associated with self-reported Caucasian donors included approximately 85% of the 300 to 400 genotyped donors. On average, about 240,000 unique TCR beta nucleotide sequences were sequenced per donor among a few hundred genotyped donors of the cohort, with about 19% of those sequences being non-productive. The T cell repertoires of 666 subjects were profiled by immunosequencing and related to cytomegalovirus serostatus. The study combined high-throughput TCR immunosequencing, statistical association of individual TCRs with disease status, and machine learning to predict cytomegalovirus infection status. Class I and class II HLA loci were covered by the typing at four-digit resolution. In an earlier analysis of 587 of the donors, high-throughput TCR beta sequencing was used to judge whether each TCR beta V gene segment behaved as functional or pseudogenic. In a later analysis, previously published TCR beta repertoires from 666 donors were re-analyzed and high-resolution HLA genotyping was added so that TCR occurrence patterns could be studied. Study-wide conclusions, independent of this receptor: While some public TCRs were present in many individuals, most TCR sequences turned up only very rarely across donors. When HLA alleles, especially DR and DQ, strongly co-occurred, TCR associations were difficult to assign to individual alleles. According to a later analysis, TCR association rates differed among HLA loci, with DRB1 alleles showing the most associated TCRs and HLA-C alleles showing the fewest. A group of highly shared sequence variants was considered likely to be a technical artifact of the sequencing pipeline. The study listed 164 TCR beta chains as associated with cytomegalovirus. In this cohort, only TCR beta chains were sequenced, and detectable features were limited by the absence of alpha or paired-chain data. In both the original and validation cohorts, the classifier was reported to diagnose cytomegalovirus status with high specificity and sensitivity. In an earlier analysis of some 500 of the donors, most TCR beta V segments appeared in productive rearrangements about 87% or about 30% of the time, broadly matching IMGT annotations. The presence/absence analyses assumed that sequencing depth was roughly uniform across donors, and that assumption may not be true. It was suggested by the authors that the approach could potentially be generalized to other disease states and immunological phenotypes. Because counts were too low, seventeen rarely observed V segments, including chromosome 9 orphons, were excluded from the earlier analysis of roughly 580 of the donors. Compared with the 666-donor mean, donors in an Asian-associated ancestry cluster had fewer N-insertions in productive TCRs, according to a later genetic analysis. HLA typing was unavailable for some donors at each locus, so association tests used only the typed subset. A further reported finding was that TCR beta sequences accurately predicted the HLA-A and HLA-B alleles for most subjects in the first cohort. V-gene and J-gene trimming of TCR beta chains was associated with a missense DCLRE1C variant in a later genetic analysis, and the association was replicated in an independent cohort. Linkage disequilibrium might explain the correlated functional status among segregating V segments, but an unknown experimental factor could not be ruled out. In a later analysis, HLA-associated TCR beta chains showed more clonal expansion and lower generation probabilities than non-associated chains that were equally common. In vitro tests confirmed that a few of the cytomegalovirus-associated TCR beta chains recognize cytomegalovirus antigens. In a later analysis, several top co-occurrence clusters were reported to appear linked to parvovirus B19, influenza, CMV and Epstein-Barr virus. CMV serostatus was the only immune exposure information available for the cohort. According to a later analysis, most CMV-associated TCR beta chains appeared to be HLA-restricted, and the HLA associations seemed to be driven largely by CMV exposure. The 87-base-pair reads could not distinguish some IMGT-functional V segments, including TRBV6-2 and TRBV6-3, so those segments were excluded. In a later analysis, 15,000 to 20,000 TCR beta sequences were associated with specific HLA alleles at a false discovery rate of 0.05.

In total, approximately 610 healthy bone marrow donors made up the cohort. At the time of sampling, all cohort members were nominally healthy, though unrecorded immune exposures were likely present. The donor was CMV seropositive and belonged to the group of about 290 seropositive cohort members. A peripheral blood sample was collected from each donor, and TCR beta sequencing was performed on peripheral blood mononuclear cells. Genomic DNA extraction from the blood cell samples was performed with the Qiagen DNeasy Blood Extraction Kit. Libraries were constructed by the immunoSEQ multiplex PCR assay. For the multiplex PCR, a mixture combining 60 forward primers for TCR Vbeta segments and 13 reverse primers for TCR Jbeta segments was used. The CDR3 region of rearranged TCR beta genes was amplified from genomic DNA with a multiplex PCR assay. The Illumina HiSeq System was used to sequence the amplified TCR beta libraries as 87-base-pair reads. The original pipeline was this. A later analysis tallied 75 million to 95 million unique TCR beta chains across the 660 or so repertoires, and approximately 12 million of those chains were shared by two or more donors. A nearest-neighbor algorithm error-corrected the raw reads and collapsed the reads into unique sequences, merging closely related sequences to remove PCR and sequencing errors. To assign V, D and J gene segments, CDR3 sequences were aligned to IMGT reference sequences. For a sequence to be retained, at least a six-nucleotide match to both a V gene segment and a J gene segment was required. Rearrangements were classified as productive when the CDR3 lacked stop codons and remained in frame with V and J, and all other rearrangements were classified as non-productive. Following IMGT convention, CDR3 was defined as the stretch from the second conserved V-encoded cysteine to the conserved J-encoded phenylalanine. The earlier analysis of about 530 of the donors excluded any sequence lacking an unambiguous match to a single V gene segment. In an earlier analysis of a few hundred of the donors, V segments were called functional above 56.7% productive rearrangements and were called segregating when the between-donor standard deviation exceeded 5%. A statistical classification framework was developed to diagnose cytomegalovirus status using the catalog of TCR beta chain sequences. V and J gene assignment, in a later analysis, came from comparing TCR nucleotide sequences with IMGT/GENE-DB human TR gene sequences. The TCRdist pipeline was used in a later analysis to assign CDR3 sequences and most-parsimonious VDJ recombination scenarios. In a later analysis, every TCR beta chain was defined by the combination of its CDR3 amino acid sequence and its V-gene family, and reads without a unique V-gene family were dropped. A later analysis removed over 500 highly shared, low-generation-probability nucleotide sequences to deal with suspected cross-contamination and a sequencing artifact. In a later analysis, a clonal expansion index for each public chain was calculated from normalized within-repertoire ranks of inferred template counts. In a later analysis, generation probabilities were computed with a VDJ recombination model fitted to out-of-frame rearrangements, and the resulting probabilities were checked against IGoR. Hypergeometric tests were used in a later analysis to score TCR-TCR, TCR-HLA and TCR-CMV co-occurrence, with a repertoire-size bias correction applied to the TCR pairs. A later analysis estimated false discovery rates by permuting HLA or CMV assignments 20 times. A later analysis grouped co-occurring TCRs with DBSCAN, adding TCRdist sequence similarity when clustering within HLA-allele-positive subsets. Co-occurrence clustering excluded repertoires with fewer than 30,000 or more than 120,000 public chains, plus five with anomalous nucleotide sharing. The source is immuneACCESS, and TCRdb retained only in-frame sequences with V and J called. Part of the clones is not carried over; for the studies checked, unresolved V genes explain less than half of this, and the remainder is unexplained. The V and J calls and clone size are taken from that table; D and trimming were inferred from the DNA. Across this sample there are a few hundred thousand clones, with about 80% seen only once. The top ten clones comprise about 7.5% of the sample.

As for this clone: It has no known antigen specificity. Base qualities were left out, and no much larger clone turns up one base away.

Measured from the cysteine to the phenylalanine, the CDR3 is 16 residues long. Just CDR3 DNA is preserved here, 48 bases in frame from base 1. CDR1 and CDR2 (LNHNV, YYDKDF) derive from the germline V gene (reference sequence). A distance of 14 bases separates the germline ends of V and J, which lose 5 bases and 0 bases respectively. The sequencing sample was made of PBMCs. The sequence derives from a woman aged 55-69 years in good health and CMV-seropositive. Rearrangement joined TRBV15 to TRBJ1-3; no D gene is confidently identified. The CDR3 loop reads CATSGRHQSSGNTIYF. The DNA reads TGTGCCACCAGCGGGCGACACCAATCCTCTGGAAACACCATATATTTT.